Sequencing of this T cell receptor beta chain was carried out in a study of T cells after yellow fever vaccination. The CDR3 runs to 13 residues. J gave up 6 bases and V 6 bases, and 5 bases lay outside the gene matches. TCRdb analysed the 5' RACE reads with MiXCR anew, one entry per CDR3 protein. The profile shows about 580,000 distinct CDR3 sequences, 17% of them singletons. This clonotype has a handful of counts. Source: PBMCs, taken more than 4 days after the first yellow fever vaccination. This chain connects TRBV12-3 or TRBV12-4 to TRBJ2-7; 10 bases are a match to TRBD1. This receptor was taken from a man between 18 and 29 years old who received the YFV17D yellow fever vaccine. CDR3 nucleotide sequence: TGTGCCAGCAGCGGGACAGGGGAAGGCGAGCAGTACTTC. This codes for CASSGTGEGEQYF.